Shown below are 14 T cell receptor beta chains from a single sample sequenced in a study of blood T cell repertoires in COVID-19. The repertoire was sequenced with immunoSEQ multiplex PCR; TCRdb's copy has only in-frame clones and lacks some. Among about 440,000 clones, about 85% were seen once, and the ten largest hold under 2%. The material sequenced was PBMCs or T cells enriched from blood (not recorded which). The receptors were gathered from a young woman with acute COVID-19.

This CDR3 reads CASSEKRGGADTQYF. CDR3 DNA: TGCGCCAGCAGTGAAAAGCGGGGGGGTGCAGATACGCAGTATTTT. This chain connects TRBV10-1 to TRBJ2-3; 10 bases map to TRBD2. Germline V gene lookup returns CDR1 WNHNN and CDR2 SYGVQD (reference sequence). The CDR3 has 15 residues. V lost 3 bases, J lost 4 bases, and 4 bases stayed unmatched.

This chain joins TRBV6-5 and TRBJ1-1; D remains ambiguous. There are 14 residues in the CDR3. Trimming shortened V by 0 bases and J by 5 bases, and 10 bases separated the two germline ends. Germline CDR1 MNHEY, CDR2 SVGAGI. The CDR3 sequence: CASSYSREGTEAFF. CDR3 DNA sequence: TGTGCCAGCAGTTACTCGAGGGAGGGTACTGAAGCTTTCTTT.

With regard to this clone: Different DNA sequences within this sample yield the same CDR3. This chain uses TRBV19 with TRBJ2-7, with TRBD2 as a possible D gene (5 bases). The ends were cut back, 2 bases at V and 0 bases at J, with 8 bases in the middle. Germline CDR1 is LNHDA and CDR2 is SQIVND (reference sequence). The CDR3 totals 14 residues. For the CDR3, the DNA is TGTGCCAGTAGTATACGAGGGAGCTCCTACGAGCAGTACTTC. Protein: CASSIRGSSYEQYF.

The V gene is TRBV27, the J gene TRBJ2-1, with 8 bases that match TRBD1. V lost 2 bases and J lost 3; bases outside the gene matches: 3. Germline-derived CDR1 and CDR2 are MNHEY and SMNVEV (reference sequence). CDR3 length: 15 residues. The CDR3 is CASSLPGGYYNEQFF. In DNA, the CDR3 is TGTGCCAGCAGTTTACCAGGGGGCTACTACAATGAGCAGTTCTTC.

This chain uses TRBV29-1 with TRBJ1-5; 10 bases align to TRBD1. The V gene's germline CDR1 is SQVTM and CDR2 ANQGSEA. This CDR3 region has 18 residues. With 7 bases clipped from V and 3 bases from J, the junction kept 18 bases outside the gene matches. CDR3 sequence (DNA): TGCAGCGGCGCGCCGGGACAGGGGTCAAGAGCCCCCAATCAGCCCCAGCATTTT. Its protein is CSGAPGQGSRAPNQPQHF.

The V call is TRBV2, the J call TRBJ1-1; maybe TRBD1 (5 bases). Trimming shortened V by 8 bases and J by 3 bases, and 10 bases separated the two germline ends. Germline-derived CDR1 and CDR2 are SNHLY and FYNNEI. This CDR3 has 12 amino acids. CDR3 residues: CASSDKYTEAFF. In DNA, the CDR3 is TGTGCCAGCTCGGACAAATACACTGAAGCTTTCTTT.

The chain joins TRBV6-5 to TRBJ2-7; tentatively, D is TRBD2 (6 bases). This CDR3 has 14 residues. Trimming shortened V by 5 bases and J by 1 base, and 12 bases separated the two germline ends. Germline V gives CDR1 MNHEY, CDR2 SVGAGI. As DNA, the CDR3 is TGTGCCAGCAGTCAGGAGGGAAGATCCTACGAGCAGTACTTC. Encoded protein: CASSQEGRSYEQYF.

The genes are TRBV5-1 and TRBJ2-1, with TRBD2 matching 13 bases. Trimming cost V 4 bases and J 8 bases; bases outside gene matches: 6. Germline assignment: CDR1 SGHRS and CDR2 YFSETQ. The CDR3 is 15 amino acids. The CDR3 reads CASSATSGGADEQFF. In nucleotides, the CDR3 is TGCGCCAGCAGCGCCACTAGCGGGGGGGCCGATGAGCAGTTCTTC. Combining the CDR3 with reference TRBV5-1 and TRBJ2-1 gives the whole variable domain KAGVTQTPRYLIKTRGQQVTLSCSPISGHRSVSWYQQTPGQGLQFLFEYFSETQRNKGNFPGRFSGRQFSNSRSEMNVSTLELGDSALYLCASSATSGGADEQFFGPGTRLTVL.

This chain's CDR3 is CASSSRRDRNEQYF. The CDR3 bases are TGTGCCAGCAGCTCCCGCCGGGACAGAAACGAGCAGTACTTC. This chain connects TRBV11-2 to TRBJ2-7; 7 nucleotides agree with TRBD1. Germline assignment: CDR1 SGHAT and CDR2 FQNNGV. This CDR3 spans 14 amino acids. Losses at the gene ends were 4 bases for V and 5 bases for J; bases not matched to a gene: 8.

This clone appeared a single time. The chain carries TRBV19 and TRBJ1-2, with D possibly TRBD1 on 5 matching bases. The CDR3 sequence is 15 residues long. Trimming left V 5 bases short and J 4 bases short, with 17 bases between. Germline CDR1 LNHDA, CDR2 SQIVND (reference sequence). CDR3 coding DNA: TGTGCCAGTAGTCAGGCTTCGACAGCCTTCTATGGCTACACCTTC. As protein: CASSQASTAFYGYTF.

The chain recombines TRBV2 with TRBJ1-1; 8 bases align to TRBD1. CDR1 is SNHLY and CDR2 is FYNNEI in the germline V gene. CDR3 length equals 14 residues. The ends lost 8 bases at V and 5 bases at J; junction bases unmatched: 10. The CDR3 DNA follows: TGTGCCAGCCTCCAGAGGACAGGGTTAACTGAAGCTTTCTTT. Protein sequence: CASLQRTGLTEAFF.

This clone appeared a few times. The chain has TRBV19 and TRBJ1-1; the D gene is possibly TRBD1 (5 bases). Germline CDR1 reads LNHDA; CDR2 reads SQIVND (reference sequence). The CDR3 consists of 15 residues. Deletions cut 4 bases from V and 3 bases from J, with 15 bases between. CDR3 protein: CASSRSGSEDTEAFF. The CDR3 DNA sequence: TGTGCCAGTAGTAGATCAGGGTCAGAGGACACTGAAGCTTTCTTT.

The CDR3 region is CASRTGAQETQYF. DNA of the CDR3: TGTGCCAGCAGGACAGGGGCCCAAGAGACCCAGTACTTC. This rearrangement joins TRBV6-5 to TRBJ2-5, with 8 bases matching TRBD1. The V and J ends lost 6 bases and 1 base, in that order; junction bases with no gene match: 1. Germline CDR1 reads MNHEY; CDR2 reads SVGAGI. This CDR3 has 13 amino acids.

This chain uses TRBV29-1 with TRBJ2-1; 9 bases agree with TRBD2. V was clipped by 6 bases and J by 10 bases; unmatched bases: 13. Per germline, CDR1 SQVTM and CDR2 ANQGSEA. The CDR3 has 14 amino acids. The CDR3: CSVGSGTSNKEQFF. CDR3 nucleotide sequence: TGCAGCGTCGGTTCCGGGACTAGCAATAAAGAGCAGTTCTTC.